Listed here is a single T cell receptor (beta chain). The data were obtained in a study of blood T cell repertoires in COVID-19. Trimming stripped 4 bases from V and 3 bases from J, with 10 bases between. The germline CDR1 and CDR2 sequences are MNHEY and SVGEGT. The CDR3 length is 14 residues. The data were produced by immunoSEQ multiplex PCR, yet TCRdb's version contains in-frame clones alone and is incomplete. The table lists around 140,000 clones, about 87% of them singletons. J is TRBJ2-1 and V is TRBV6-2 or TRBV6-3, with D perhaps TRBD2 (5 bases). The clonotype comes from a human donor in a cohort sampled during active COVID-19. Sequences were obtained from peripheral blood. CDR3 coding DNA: TGTGCCAGCAGTTCCCTCGCGGGCTACAATGAGCAGTTCTTC. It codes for CASSSLAGYNEQFF.